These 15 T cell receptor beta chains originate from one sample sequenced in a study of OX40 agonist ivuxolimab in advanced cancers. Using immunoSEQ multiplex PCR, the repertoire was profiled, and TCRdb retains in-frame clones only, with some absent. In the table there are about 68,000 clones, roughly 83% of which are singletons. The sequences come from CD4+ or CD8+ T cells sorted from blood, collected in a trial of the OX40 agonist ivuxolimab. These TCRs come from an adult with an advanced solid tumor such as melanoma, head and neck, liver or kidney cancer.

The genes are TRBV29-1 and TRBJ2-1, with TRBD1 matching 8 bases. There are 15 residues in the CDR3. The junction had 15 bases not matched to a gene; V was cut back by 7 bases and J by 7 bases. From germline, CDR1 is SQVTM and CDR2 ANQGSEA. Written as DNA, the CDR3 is TGCAGCGCCCGAAGTTCCCAGGGGGCGAAAAATGAGCAGTTCTTC. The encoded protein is CSARSSQGAKNEQFF.

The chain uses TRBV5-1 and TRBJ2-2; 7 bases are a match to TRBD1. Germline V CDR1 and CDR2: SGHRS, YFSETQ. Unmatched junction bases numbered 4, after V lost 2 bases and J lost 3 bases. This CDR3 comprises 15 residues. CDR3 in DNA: TGCGCCAGCAGCTTTCGGACAGGCCACACCGGGGAGCTGTTTTTT. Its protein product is CASSFRTGHTGELFF.

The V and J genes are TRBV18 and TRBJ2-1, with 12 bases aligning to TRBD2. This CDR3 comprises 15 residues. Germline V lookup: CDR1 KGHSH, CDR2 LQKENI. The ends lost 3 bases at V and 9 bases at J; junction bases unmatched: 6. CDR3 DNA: TGTGCCAGCTCACCCGAACTGACTAGCGGGGGTGAGCAGTTCTTC. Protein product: CASSPELTSGGEQFF.

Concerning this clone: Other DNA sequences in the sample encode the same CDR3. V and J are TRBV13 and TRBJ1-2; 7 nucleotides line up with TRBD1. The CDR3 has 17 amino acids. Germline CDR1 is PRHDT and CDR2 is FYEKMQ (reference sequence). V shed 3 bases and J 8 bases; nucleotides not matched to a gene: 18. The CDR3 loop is CASSFDRDFSAIYGYTF. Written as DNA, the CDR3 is TGTGCCAGCAGCTTCGACAGGGATTTCTCTGCGATCTACGGCTACACCTTC. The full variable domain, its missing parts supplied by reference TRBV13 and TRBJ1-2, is AAGVIQSPRHLIKEKRETATLKCYPIPRHDTVYWYQQGPGQDPQFLISFYEKMQSDKGSIPDRFSAQQFSDYHSELNMSSLELGDSALYFCASSFDRDFSAIYGYTFGSGTRLTVV.

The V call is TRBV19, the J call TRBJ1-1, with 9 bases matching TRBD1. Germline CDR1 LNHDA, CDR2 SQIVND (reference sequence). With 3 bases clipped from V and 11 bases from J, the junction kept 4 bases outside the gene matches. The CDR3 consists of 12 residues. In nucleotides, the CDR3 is TGTGCCAGTAGTATCCGGACAGGGGTGGCTTTCTTT. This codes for CASSIRTGVAFF.

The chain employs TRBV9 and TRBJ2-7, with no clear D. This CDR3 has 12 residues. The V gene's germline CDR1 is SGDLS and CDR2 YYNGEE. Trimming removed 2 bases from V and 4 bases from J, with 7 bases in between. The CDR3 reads CASSVATYEQYF. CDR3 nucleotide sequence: TGTGCCAGCAGCGTGGCGACTTACGAGCAGTACTTC.

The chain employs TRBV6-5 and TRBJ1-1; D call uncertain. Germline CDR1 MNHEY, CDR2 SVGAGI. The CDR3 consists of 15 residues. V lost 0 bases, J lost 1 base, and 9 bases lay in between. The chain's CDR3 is CASSYSRAGNTEAFF. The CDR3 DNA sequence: TGTGCCAGCAGTTACTCGCGGGCGGGGAACACTGAAGCTTTCTTT.

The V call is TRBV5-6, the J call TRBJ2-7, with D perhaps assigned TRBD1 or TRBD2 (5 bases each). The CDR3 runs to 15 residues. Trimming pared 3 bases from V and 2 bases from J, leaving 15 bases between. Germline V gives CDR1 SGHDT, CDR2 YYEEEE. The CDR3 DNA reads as TGTGCCAGCAGCTACCGGGACCCTGGAGCCTACGAGCAGTACTTC. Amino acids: CASSYRDPGAYEQYF.

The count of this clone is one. For the CDR3, the DNA is TGTGCCAGCAGAGGGGTTAACACCGGGGAGCTGTTTTTT. It encodes CASRGVNTGELFF. V and J are TRBV6-1 and TRBJ2-2; D possibly corresponds to TRBD1 (5 bases). CDR1 MNHNS and CDR2 SASEGT come from the germline V gene. Trimming left V 6 bases short and J 2 bases short, with 7 bases between. This CDR3 is built from 13 residues.

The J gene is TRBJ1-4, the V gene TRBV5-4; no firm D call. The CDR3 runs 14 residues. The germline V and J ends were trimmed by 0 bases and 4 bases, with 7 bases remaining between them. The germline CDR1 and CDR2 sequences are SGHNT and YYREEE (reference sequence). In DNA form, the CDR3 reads TGTGCCAGCAGCTTGGATCAAAGTAATGAAAAACTGTTTTTT. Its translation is CASSLDQSNEKLFF. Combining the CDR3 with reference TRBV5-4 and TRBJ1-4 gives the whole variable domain ETGVTQSPTHLIKTRGQQVTLRCSSQSGHNTVSWYQQALGQGPQFIFQYYREEENGRGNFPPRFSGLQFPNYSSELNVNALELDDSALYLCASSLDQSNEKLFFGSGTQLSVL.

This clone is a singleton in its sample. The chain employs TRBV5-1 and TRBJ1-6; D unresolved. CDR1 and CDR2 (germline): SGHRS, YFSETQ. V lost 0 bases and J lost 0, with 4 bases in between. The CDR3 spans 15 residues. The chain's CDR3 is CASSLGGSYNSPLHF. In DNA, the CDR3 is TGCGCCAGCAGCTTGGGTGGCTCCTATAATTCACCCCTCCACTTT.

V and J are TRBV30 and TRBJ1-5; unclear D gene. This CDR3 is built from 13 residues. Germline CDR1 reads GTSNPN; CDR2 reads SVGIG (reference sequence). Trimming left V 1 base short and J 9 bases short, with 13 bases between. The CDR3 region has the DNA TGTGCCTGGAGTGGTGGAACGCTACGGCCCCAGCATTTT. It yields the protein CAWSGGTLRPQHF.

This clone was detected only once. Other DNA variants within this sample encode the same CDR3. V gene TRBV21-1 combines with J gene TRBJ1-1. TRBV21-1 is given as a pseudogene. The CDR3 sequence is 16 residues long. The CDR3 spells CASSERVTFCGPEAFF. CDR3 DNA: TGTGCCAGCAGCGAACGGGTAACATTTTGCGGTCCTGAAGCTTTCTTT.

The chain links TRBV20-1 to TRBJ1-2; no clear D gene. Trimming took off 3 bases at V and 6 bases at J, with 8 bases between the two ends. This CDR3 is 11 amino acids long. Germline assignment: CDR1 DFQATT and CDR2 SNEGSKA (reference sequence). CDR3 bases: TGCAGTGCTAGTGGGCGGAATGGCTACACCTTC. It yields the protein CSASGRNGYTF.

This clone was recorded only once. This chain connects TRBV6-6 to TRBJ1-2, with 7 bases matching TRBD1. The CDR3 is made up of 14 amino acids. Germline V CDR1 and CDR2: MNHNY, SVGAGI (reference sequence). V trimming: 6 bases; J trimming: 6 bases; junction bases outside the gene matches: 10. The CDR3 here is CASSFATGMDGYTF. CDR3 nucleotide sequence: TGTGCCAGCAGCTTCGCGACAGGGATGGATGGCTACACCTTC.